This T cell receptor beta chain was captured by sequencing in a study of blood T cell repertoires in COVID-19. V trimming: 6 bases; J trimming: 4 bases; junction bases outside the gene matches: 11. The CDR3 consists of 15 residues. Germline loops: CDR1 MNHEY, CDR2 SMNVEV (reference sequence). Assay: immunoSEQ multiplex PCR; the TCRdb copy retains only in-frame clones and omits some. There are some 200,000 clones in the sample; around 84% occur only once, and less than 4.5% lies in the top ten. This chain links TRBV27 with TRBJ1-2; 7 nucleotides agree with TRBD1. Sequenced input: peripheral blood. The TCR sequence derives from a man in his forties or fifties with acute or convalescent COVID-19. The CDR3 DNA is TGTGCCAGCAGGAGTAGACAGGGACAAGTCTATGGCTACACCTTC. Translated, it gives CASRSRQGQVYGYTF.